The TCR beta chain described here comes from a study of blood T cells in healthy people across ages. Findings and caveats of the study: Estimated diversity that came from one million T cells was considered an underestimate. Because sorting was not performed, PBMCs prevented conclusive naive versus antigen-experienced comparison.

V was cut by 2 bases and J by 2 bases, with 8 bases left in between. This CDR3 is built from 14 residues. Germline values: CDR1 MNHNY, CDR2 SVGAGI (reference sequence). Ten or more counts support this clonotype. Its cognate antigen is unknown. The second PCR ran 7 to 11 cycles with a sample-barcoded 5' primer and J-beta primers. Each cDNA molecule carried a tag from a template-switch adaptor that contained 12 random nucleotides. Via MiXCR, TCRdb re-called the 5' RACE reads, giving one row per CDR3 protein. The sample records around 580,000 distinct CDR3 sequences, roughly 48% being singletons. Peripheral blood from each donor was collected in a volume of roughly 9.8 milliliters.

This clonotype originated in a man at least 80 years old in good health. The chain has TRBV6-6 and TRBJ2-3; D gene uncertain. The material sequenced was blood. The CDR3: CASSYPDHTDTQYF. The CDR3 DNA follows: TGTGCCAGCAGTTACCCGGATCACACAGATACGCAGTATTTT.